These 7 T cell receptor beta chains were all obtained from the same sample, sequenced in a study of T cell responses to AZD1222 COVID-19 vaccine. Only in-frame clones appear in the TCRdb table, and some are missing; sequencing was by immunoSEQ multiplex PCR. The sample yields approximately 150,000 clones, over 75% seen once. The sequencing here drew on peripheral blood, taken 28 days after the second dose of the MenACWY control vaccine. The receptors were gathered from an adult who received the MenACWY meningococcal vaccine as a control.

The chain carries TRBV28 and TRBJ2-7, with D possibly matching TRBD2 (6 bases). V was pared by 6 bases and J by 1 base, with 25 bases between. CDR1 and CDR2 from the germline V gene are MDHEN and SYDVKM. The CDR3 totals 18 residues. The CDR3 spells CASRPRGWRSTASYEQYF. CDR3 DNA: TGTGCCAGCAGACCACGGGGGTGGCGTTCCACCGCTTCCTACGAGCAGTACTTC.

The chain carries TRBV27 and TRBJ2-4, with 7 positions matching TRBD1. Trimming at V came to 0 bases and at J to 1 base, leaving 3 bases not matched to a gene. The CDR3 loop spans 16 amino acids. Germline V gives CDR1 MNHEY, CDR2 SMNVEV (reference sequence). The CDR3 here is CASSLSPQGAKNIQYF. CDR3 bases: TGTGCCAGCAGTTTATCCCCACAGGGGGCCAAAAACATTCAGTACTTC.

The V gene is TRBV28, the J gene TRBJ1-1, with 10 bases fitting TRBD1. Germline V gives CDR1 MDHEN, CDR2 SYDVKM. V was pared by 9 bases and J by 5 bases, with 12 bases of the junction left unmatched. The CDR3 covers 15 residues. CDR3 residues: CASWTGGSVGTEAFF. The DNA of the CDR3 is TGTGCCAGTTGGACAGGGGGATCAGTTGGGACTGAAGCTTTCTTT.

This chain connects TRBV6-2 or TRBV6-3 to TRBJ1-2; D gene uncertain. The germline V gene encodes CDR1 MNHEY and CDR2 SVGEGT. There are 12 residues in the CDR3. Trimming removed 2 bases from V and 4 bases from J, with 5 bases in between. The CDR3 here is CASSYAGYGYTF. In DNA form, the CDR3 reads TGTGCCAGCAGTTACGCGGGCTATGGCTACACCTTC.

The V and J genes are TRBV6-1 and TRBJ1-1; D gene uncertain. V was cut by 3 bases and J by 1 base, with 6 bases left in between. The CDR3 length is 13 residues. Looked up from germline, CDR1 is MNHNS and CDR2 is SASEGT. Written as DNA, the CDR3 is TGTGCCAGCAGTGAGGTGGGGAACACTGAAGCTTTCTTT. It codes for CASSEVGNTEAFF.

This chain's CDR3 is CASSKAPGRGAYGYTF. The CDR3, as DNA: TGTGCCAGCAGCAAAGCCCCGGGAAGGGGAGCATATGGCTACACCTTC. The genes are TRBV21-1 and TRBJ1-2. TRBV21-1 is a pseudogene segment. There are 16 residues in the CDR3.

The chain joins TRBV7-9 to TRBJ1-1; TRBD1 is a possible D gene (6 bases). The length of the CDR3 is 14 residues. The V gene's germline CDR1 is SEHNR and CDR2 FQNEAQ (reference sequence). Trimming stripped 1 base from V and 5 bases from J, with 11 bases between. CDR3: CASSLGGAATEAFF. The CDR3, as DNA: TGTGCCAGCAGCTTAGGGGGGGCTGCTACTGAAGCTTTCTTT.